This TCR beta chain emerged from a study of human T cells and chemical hapten exposure. Study-level results: Expanded TCRs showed more large CDR3 clusters than pre-sensitization or healthy control sets.

There are 14 residues in the CDR3. The V gene's germline CDR1 is KGHSY and CDR2 FQNENV. V was pared by 4 bases and J by 8 bases, with 14 bases between. This clonotype was found many times. Its specificity is unknown. As for time point: pre-sensitization, week 0. This sample's treatment: therapeutic diphenylcyclopropenone sensitization with weekly scalp DPC. Alopecia patients, 18 to 70 years old and DPC-suitable, served as donors. Unfractionated whole blood was the source of the extracted total RNA. TCRdb processed the RACE reads anew with MiXCR; each CDR3 protein has one entry. The data show around 330,000 distinct CDR3 sequences, about 5% seen once.

Sequenced here: whole blood, sampled in connection with sensitization to the hapten diphenylcyclopropenone (DPC). This receptor was obtained from a woman aged 18-29 years with alopecia areata. Some clones in this sample may be carry-over from other donors' samples. V usage is TRBV16 and J usage is TRBJ1-4, with D unclear. The CDR3 sequence is CASSPRGHGEKLFF. The CDR3 coding sequence is TGTGCCAGCAGCCCCCGCGGGCATGGAGAAAAACTGTTTTTT.